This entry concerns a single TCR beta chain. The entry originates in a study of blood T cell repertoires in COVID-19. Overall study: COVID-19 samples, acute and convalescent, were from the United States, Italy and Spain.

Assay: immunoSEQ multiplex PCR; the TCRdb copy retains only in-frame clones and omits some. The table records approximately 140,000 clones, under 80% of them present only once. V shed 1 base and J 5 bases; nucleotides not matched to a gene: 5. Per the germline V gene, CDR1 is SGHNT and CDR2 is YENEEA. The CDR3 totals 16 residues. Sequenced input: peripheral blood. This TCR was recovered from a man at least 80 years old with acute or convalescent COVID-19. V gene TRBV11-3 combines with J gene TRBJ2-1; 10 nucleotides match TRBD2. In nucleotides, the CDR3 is TGTGCCAGCAGCTTAGCGCTAGCGGGGGTAGACAATGAGCAGTTCTTC. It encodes CASSLALAGVDNEQFF. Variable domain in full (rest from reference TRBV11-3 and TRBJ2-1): EAGVVQSPRYKIIEKKQPVAFWCNPISGHNTLYWYLQNLGQGPELLIRYENEEAVDDSQLPKDRFSAERLKGVDSTLKIQPAELGDSAVYLCASSLALAGVDNEQFFGPGTRLTVL.